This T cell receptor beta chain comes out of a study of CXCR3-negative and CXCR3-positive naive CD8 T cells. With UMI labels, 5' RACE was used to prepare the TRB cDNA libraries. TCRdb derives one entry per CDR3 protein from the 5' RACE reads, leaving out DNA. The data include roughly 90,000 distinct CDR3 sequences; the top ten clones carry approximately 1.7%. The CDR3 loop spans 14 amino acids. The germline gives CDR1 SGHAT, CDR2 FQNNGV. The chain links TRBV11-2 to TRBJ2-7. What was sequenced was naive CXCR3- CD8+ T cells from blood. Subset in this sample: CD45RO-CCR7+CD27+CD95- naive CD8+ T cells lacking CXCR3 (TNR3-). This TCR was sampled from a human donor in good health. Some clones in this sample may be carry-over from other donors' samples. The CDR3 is CASSLLWQTYEQYF.